The 17 T cell receptor beta chains below were found in one sample sequenced in a study of CD4 T cells in relation to SARS-CoV-2 and coronaviruses. No antigen is known for these receptors. Assay: immunoSEQ multiplex PCR; the TCRdb copy retains only in-frame clones and omits some. The table lists just over 35,000 clones, around 83% of them singletons. The specimen was naive CD4+ T cells from PBMCs, cultured in vitro. Described subset: naive CD4+ T cells isolated by negative enrichment. The receptors derive from an adult with COVID-19.

Concerning this clone itself: The identical CDR3 is also encoded by other nucleotide sequences in the sample. The chain employs TRBV3-1 (or the pseudogene TRBV3-2) and TRBJ1-5, with no clear D. The V gene lost 0 bases and the J gene lost 4 bases, with 4 bases spanning the gap. This CDR3 region has 13 residues. The germline V gene encodes CDR1 LGHDT and CDR2 YNNKEL (reference sequence). The CDR3 region is CASSQDRNQPQHF. The CDR3 region has the DNA TGTGCCAGCAGCCAAGATCGGAATCAGCCCCAGCATTTT.

J is TRBJ2-7 and V is TRBV28; D not certain. The V gene's germline CDR1 is MDHEN and CDR2 SYDVKM. V lost 6 bases to trimming and J lost 6 bases, with 15 bases between them. The CDR3 totals 13 residues. This CDR3 is CASSTTQTAEQYF. DNA for the CDR3: TGTGCCAGCAGCACCACCCAGACCGCCGAGCAGTACTTC. Supplemented by reference TRBV28 and TRBJ2-7, the full variable domain reads DVKVTQSSRYLVKRTGEKVFLECVQDMDHENMFWYRQDPGLGLRLIYFSYDVKMKEKGDIPEGYSVSREKKERFSLILESASTNQTSMYLCASSTTQTAEQYFGPGTRLTVT.

This sequence joins TRBV7-9 and TRBJ1-2; 10 bases match TRBD1. Trimming cost V 5 bases and J 4 bases; bases outside gene matches: 19. The CDR3 sequence is 19 residues long. CDR1 SEHNR and CDR2 FQNEAQ come from the germline V gene (reference sequence). CDR3 coding DNA: TGTGCCAGCAGCACCTATCCAGGATCGGGGACAGGGGACAGCTATGGCTACACCTTC. It specifies CASSTYPGSGTGDSYGYTF.

This clone was observed once. This chain connects TRBV14 to TRBJ2-1, with TRBD2 matching 14 bases. After removal of 3 bases from V and 0 bases from J, the junction contained 10 bases not matched to a gene. This CDR3 region has 20 residues. CDR1 SGHDN and CDR2 FVKESK come from the germline V gene. CDR3 sequence: CASSHTGGTSGRGSYNEQFF. CDR3 DNA: TGTGCCAGCAGCCACACTGGAGGGACTAGCGGGAGAGGCTCCTACAATGAGCAGTTCTTC.

There are a few counts of this clone. The chain has TRBV1 and TRBJ2-7; the table's D call TRBD2 went unverified against the DNA. TRBV1 counts as a pseudogene. The CDR3 runs 17 residues. The CDR3 nucleotides are TGCACCAGCAGGATTTCCACCCGGGAGAACGACTTCTACGAGCAGTACTTC. Amino acid sequence: CTSRISTRENDFYEQYF.

The chain has TRBV5-1 and TRBJ2-1; D is unresolved. Between the trimmed V and J ends, which lost 2 bases and 7 bases, there was a span of 13 bases. Looked up from germline, CDR1 is SGHRS and CDR2 is YFSETQ. The CDR3 contains 14 residues. The CDR3 nucleotides read TGCGCCAGCAGCTTAGACGTAGTTAGGAATGAGCAGTTCTTC. Translation gives CASSLDVVRNEQFF.

V is TRBV2 and J is TRBJ1-5; a weak D match, TRBD1 (5 bases). Trimming removed 5 bases at V and 2 bases at J, with 13 bases between. This CDR3 contains 15 residues. Germline assignment: CDR1 SNHLY and CDR2 FYNNEI. The CDR3 nucleotides read TGTGCCAGCAGTCCCCCAGGGAACCGCAATCAGCCCCAGCATTTT. This encodes CASSPPGNRNQPQHF.

The rearrangement joins TRBV6-2 or TRBV6-3 to TRBJ2-7, with 12 bases that match TRBD2. Trimming removed 2 bases from V and 2 bases from J; junction bases left unmatched: 7. Germline loops: CDR1 MNHEY, CDR2 SVGEGT. CDR3 length equals 17 residues. CDR3 DNA: TGTGCCAGCAGTTACCCCCCCCTAGCGGGAGGGACCTACGAGCAGTACTTC. This sequence encodes CASSYPPLAGGTYEQYF.

This clone was seen a few times. The rearrangement links TRBV19 to TRBJ1-5; a possible D gene is TRBD1 (5 bases). V shed 3 bases and J shed 1 base, with 19 bases lying between them. Germline V lookup: CDR1 LNHDA, CDR2 SQIVND (reference sequence). This CDR3 contains 18 residues. The CDR3 nucleotides read TGTGCCAGTAGTATCGCCGCGCTGGGGGGTTCGAGCAATCAGCCCCAGCATTTT. It specifies CASSIAALGGSSNQPQHF.

This clone was seen a single time. The chain combines TRBV5-4 with TRBJ2-7; TRBD1 matches at 9 bases. The CDR3 is made up of 15 amino acids. The junction had 4 bases not matched to a gene; V was cut back by 3 bases and J by 0 bases. CDR1 SGHNT and CDR2 YYREEE come from the germline V gene (reference sequence). This CDR3 reads CASSSGQGASYEQYF. In nucleotides, the CDR3 is TGTGCCAGCAGCTCGGGACAGGGCGCCTCCTACGAGCAGTACTTC.

The chain combines TRBV9 with TRBJ1-2; no reliable D call. Trimming shortened V by 8 bases and J by 2 bases, and 10 bases separated the two germline ends. Germline assignment: CDR1 SGDLS and CDR2 YYNGEE. CDR3 length: 12 amino acids. The CDR3 is CARSTENYGYTF. In DNA, the CDR3 is TGTGCCAGATCGACCGAAAACTATGGCTACACCTTC.

V and J are TRBV28 and TRBJ2-4; 7 nucleotides match TRBD1. Trimming took 6 bases from V and 4 from J; bases not matched to a gene: 9. The CDR3 runs 15 residues. Germline V lookup: CDR1 MDHEN, CDR2 SYDVKM. DNA of the CDR3: TGTGCCAGCAGGCCAACCGGGACAGCAAAAAACATTCAGTACTTC. This codes for CASRPTGTAKNIQYF.

This chain links TRBV19 with TRBJ1-3; no definite D call. Germline V lookup: CDR1 LNHDA, CDR2 SQIVND (reference sequence). V was clipped by 8 bases and J by 1 base, with 9 bases between them. The CDR3 covers 13 residues. As DNA, the CDR3 is TGTGCCAGTGCGATTGGTTCTGGAAACACCATATATTTT. It translates to CASAIGSGNTIYF. Looking up the rest from reference TRBV19 and TRBJ1-3 gives the full variable domain: DGGITQSPKYLFRKEGQNVTLSCEQNLNHDAMYWYRQDPGQGLRLIYYSQIVNDFQKGDIAEGYSVSREKKESFPLTVTSAQKNPTAFYLCASAIGSGNTIYFGEGSWLTVV.

This sequence joins TRBV7-9 and TRBJ1-5; 7 nucleotides line up with TRBD1. The CDR3 loop spans 15 amino acids. Germline-derived CDR1 and CDR2 are SEHNR and FQNEAQ (reference sequence). Losses at the gene ends were 1 base for V and 1 base for J; bases not matched to a gene: 1. The CDR3 protein is CASSLGGQSNQPQHF. For the CDR3, the DNA is TGTGCCAGCAGCTTAGGGGGACAGAGCAATCAGCCCCAGCATTTT.

CDR3 region: CASSSSPLNTDTQYF. The DNA of the CDR3 is TGTGCCAGCAGTTCTTCCCCACTAAACACAGATACGCAGTATTTT. This chain joins TRBV28 and TRBJ2-3, with D unresolved. Deletions cut 4 bases from V and 2 bases from J, with 13 bases between. This CDR3 contains 15 residues. The V gene's germline CDR1 is MDHEN and CDR2 SYDVKM.

This sequence joins TRBV27 and TRBJ2-1; 15 bases map to TRBD2. Germline V CDR1 and CDR2: MNHEY, SMNVEV (reference sequence). Trimming at V came to 5 bases and at J to 15 bases, leaving 23 bases not matched to a gene. The CDR3 is 19 residues long. CDR3 residues: CASSPWTSGRANSPPSLFF. In DNA form, the CDR3 reads TGTGCCAGCAGTCCATGGACTAGCGGGAGGGCCAATTCCCCCCCCAGTCTGTTCTTC.

The V gene is TRBV6-2 or TRBV6-3, the J gene TRBJ2-2; possibly TRBD2 for D (6 bases). Germline V lookup: CDR1 MNHEY, CDR2 SVGEGT. This CDR3 comprises 20 residues. V shed 2 bases and J shed 3 bases, with 25 bases lying between them. CDR3 loop: CASSYENGVAAPRDTGELFF. The DNA for the CDR3 is TGTGCCAGCAGTTACGAAAATGGAGTAGCGGCCCCGCGAGACACCGGGGAGCTGTTTTTT.